What follows are 21 T cell receptor beta chains derived from one specimen sequenced in a study of cytomegalovirus exposure and HLA in healthy donors. Profiled with immunoSEQ multiplex PCR; TCRdb holds only in-frame clones, not every one. The sample comprises 100,000 to 150,000 clones, just under 90% of which are singletons, and about 3% rests with the top ten. Input material: PBMCs. The receptors shown here come from a man aged 30 to 45 in good health and CMV-seronegative.

V and J are TRBV19 and TRBJ1-2; possibly TRBD1 for D (6 bases). This CDR3 region has 16 residues. The germline V gene has CDR1 LNHDA and CDR2 SQIVND (reference sequence). Trimming took 10 bases from V and 1 from J, leaving 22 bases between them. CDR3 in DNA: TGTGCCACCACAGGGCAGCAACCCGAAAGTAACTATGGCTACACCTTC. Amino acids: CATTGQQPESNYGYTF.

The chain uses TRBV5-8 and TRBJ2-7, with 7 bases fitting TRBD1. The CDR3 runs to 14 residues. Germline V gene data show CDR1 as SGHTS and CDR2 as YDEGEE. V was pared by 0 bases and J by 5 bases, with 5 bases of the junction left unmatched. CDR3 sequence (DNA): TGTGCCAGCAGCTTGGGACAGGGTATGGACGAGCAGTACTTC. This gives the protein CASSLGQGMDEQYF.

The chain recombines TRBV9 with TRBJ2-1, with D possibly matching TRBD1 (6 bases). Between the trimmed V and J ends, which lost 2 bases and 2 bases, there was a span of 17 bases. The CDR3 loop spans 17 amino acids. Germline V gene data show CDR1 as SGDLS and CDR2 as YYNGEE. Here the CDR3 reads CASSVSKGGDTYNEQFF. The CDR3 coding sequence is TGTGCCAGCAGCGTTTCGAAGGGTGGGGACACCTACAATGAGCAGTTCTTC.

The chain uses TRBV29-1 and TRBJ2-7; 8 positions agree with TRBD1. J lost 1 base, V lost 4 bases, and 6 bases had no gene match. This CDR3 is 14 amino acids long. Per germline, CDR1 SQVTM and CDR2 ANQGSEA. The CDR3 spells CSVAGTGESYEQYF. The CDR3 DNA sequence: TGCAGCGTTGCCGGGACAGGCGAATCCTACGAGCAGTACTTC.

This chain connects TRBV19 to TRBJ2-7; TRBD2 might be the D (6 bases). Germline loops: CDR1 LNHDA, CDR2 SQIVND (reference sequence). Trimming shortened V by 6 bases and J by 3 bases, and 21 bases separated the two germline ends. This CDR3 comprises 16 residues. CDR3 nucleotide sequence: TGTGCCAGTAGCAGTCATTCTCCGACTAGGCGCTACGAGCAGTACTTC. This translates into CASSSHSPTRRYEQYF.

This clone was seen once. V is TRBV7-9 and J is TRBJ2-2; D is perhaps TRBD1 (6 bases). The V end lost 5 bases, the J end lost 0 bases, and 10 bases lay between the germline ends. Germline V gene lookup returns CDR1 SEHNR and CDR2 FQNEAQ (reference sequence). The CDR3 runs to 15 residues. The CDR3 bases are TGTGCCAGCAGCCGAGGGGGATCGAACACCGGGGAGCTGTTTTTT. Protein: CASSRGGSNTGELFF.

The chain recombines TRBV11-2 with TRBJ2-7, with TRBD2 matching 8 bases. Germline-derived CDR1 and CDR2 are SGHAT and FQNNGV. The CDR3 spans 14 residues. V shed 6 bases, J shed 0 bases, and the junction held 4 bases outside the gene matches. CDR3 residues: CASRRAGVSYEQYF. The CDR3 nucleotides read TGTGCCAGCAGGAGAGCGGGAGTCTCCTACGAGCAGTACTTC.

The rearrangement links TRBV7-8 to TRBJ1-2, with a possible D match to TRBD1 (5 bases). CDR1 is SGHVS, CDR2 FQNEAQ, per germline. Trimming took off 0 bases at V and 6 bases at J, with 11 bases between the two ends. CDR3 length: 14 amino acids. CDR3 sequence (DNA): TGTGCCAGCAGCTTAGCCGGTCGGGGGAATGGCTACACCTTC. Protein product: CASSLAGRGNGYTF.

The rearrangement joins TRBV27 to TRBJ2-2; D gene uncertain. V was shortened by 7 bases and J by 0 bases, with 6 bases between the two germline ends. Germline lookup yields CDR1 MNHEY and CDR2 SMNVEV (reference sequence). This CDR3 spans 13 amino acids. The CDR3 sequence is CASTSANTGELFF. The CDR3 region has the DNA TGTGCCAGCACTTCAGCGAACACCGGGGAGCTGTTTTTT.

J is TRBJ2-5 and V is TRBV27, with 8 nucleotides matching TRBD1. The CDR3 extends over 14 amino acids. Germline trimming cut 5 bases from V and 5 bases from J; bases unmatched to any gene: 7. Germline V CDR1 and CDR2: MNHEY, SMNVEV (reference sequence). CDR3 DNA: TGTGCCAGCAGTCCTGGGACAGGCGGGGAGACCCAGTACTTC. It translates to CASSPGTGGETQYF.

The chain employs TRBV4-1 and TRBJ2-1; D perhaps matches TRBD2 (6 bases). This CDR3 region has 16 residues. V was cut by 1 base and J by 2 bases, with 12 bases left in between. Germline V gives CDR1 MGHRA, CDR2 YSYEKL. In DNA, the CDR3 is TGCGCCAGCAGCCAAGGGAACGGGGGAACCTACAATGAGCAGTTCTTC. This translates into CASSQGNGGTYNEQFF.

V usage is TRBV6-6 and J usage is TRBJ2-7, with D perhaps TRBD1 (5 bases). This CDR3 is 13 amino acids long. V was pared by 8 bases and J by 2 bases, with 13 bases between. Germline CDR1 reads MNHNY; CDR2 reads SVGAGI (reference sequence). The CDR3 coding sequence is TGTGCCAGCGGGGTCAGGGCCGCCTACGAGCAGTACTTC. Translated, it gives CASGVRAAYEQYF.

The chain combines TRBV5-6 with TRBJ1-2; D remains unclear. Germline lookup yields CDR1 SGHDT and CDR2 YYEEEE. V lost 3 bases to trimming and J lost 4 bases, with 13 bases between them. The CDR3 covers 14 residues. CDR3 sequence reads: CASSWVGILYGYTF. CDR3 bases: TGTGCCAGCAGCTGGGTCGGGATTCTCTATGGCTACACCTTC.

CDR3 protein: CASRPGHQETQYF. CDR3 nucleotides: TGTGCCAGCAGGCCGGGACATCAAGAGACCCAGTACTTC. V and J are TRBV2 and TRBJ2-5; TRBD1 might be the D (6 bases). The CDR3 has 13 residues. Germline V lookup: CDR1 SNHLY, CDR2 FYNNEI. Trimming pared 6 bases from V and 2 bases from J, leaving 10 bases between.

The chain joins TRBV13 to TRBJ1-4; the D is unclear. The CDR3 runs to 13 residues. V lost 4 bases and J 7 bases, leaving 10 bases between the germline ends. The germline V gene has CDR1 PRHDT and CDR2 FYEKMQ (reference sequence). The CDR3 sequence: CASSSRAGEKLFF. For the CDR3, the DNA is TGTGCCAGCAGCTCGAGGGCGGGTGAAAAACTGTTTTTT.

The rearrangement uses TRBV4-3 and TRBJ2-3, with D possibly being TRBD1 (6 bases). This CDR3 spans 16 amino acids. The V gene lost 0 bases and the J gene lost 0 bases, with 10 bases spanning the gap. CDR1 and CDR2 from the germline V gene are LGHNA and YSLEER. The CDR3 here is CASSQETGSSTDTQYF. CDR3 coding DNA: TGCGCCAGCAGCCAAGAGACAGGATCTAGCACAGATACGCAGTATTTT.

The chain joins TRBV6-5 to TRBJ1-1, with 7 bases identical to TRBD1. CDR3 length: 15 residues. With 10 bases clipped from V and 0 bases from J, the junction kept 11 bases outside the gene matches. CDR1 MNHEY and CDR2 SVGAGI come from the germline V gene. CDR3 in amino acids: CATTRTGRLNTEAFF. The DNA of the CDR3 is TGTGCCACCACGCGGACAGGAAGGCTGAACACTGAAGCTTTCTTT.

This rearrangement joins TRBV7-2 to TRBJ1-1, with 8 bases that match TRBD1. The length of the CDR3 is 18 residues. Germline trimming cut 1 base from V and 1 base from J; bases unmatched to any gene: 11. Germline V gene data show CDR1 as SGHTA and CDR2 as FQGNSA. The CDR3 loop is CASSLVVAGGARNTEAFF. CDR3 DNA sequence: TGTGCCAGCAGCTTAGTAGTTGCAGGGGGCGCCCGGAACACTGAAGCTTTCTTT.

The rearrangement links TRBV7-8 to TRBJ2-7, with a tentative D call TRBD2 (7 bases). Germline V lookup: CDR1 SGHVS, CDR2 FQNEAQ. The ends were cut back, 3 bases at V and 3 bases at J, with 12 bases in the middle. CDR3 size: 14 residues. In DNA, the CDR3 is TGTGCCAGCAGCTTTACGGGGGGCTACTACGAGCAGTACTTC. It encodes CASSFTGGYYEQYF.

The V and J genes are TRBV11-2 and TRBJ2-1; tentative D call: TRBD2 (6 bases). V lost 1 base and J lost 8, with 12 bases in between. CDR1 and CDR2 (germline): SGHAT, FQNNGV. The CDR3 runs to 14 residues. The CDR3 nucleotides are TGTGCCAGCAGCTTAGTTAATGGGGGGTATGAGCAGTTCTTC. It specifies CASSLVNGGYEQFF.

V is TRBV6-6 and J is TRBJ2-7; 7 bases line up with TRBD2. V trimming: 5 bases; J trimming: 2 bases; junction bases outside the gene matches: 9. CDR1 is MNHNY and CDR2 is SVGAGI in the germline V gene (reference sequence). The CDR3 contains 15 residues. CDR3: CASSTRLGGAYEQYF. The DNA of the CDR3 is TGTGCCAGCAGTACCCGTTTGGGGGGGGCCTACGAGCAGTACTTC.